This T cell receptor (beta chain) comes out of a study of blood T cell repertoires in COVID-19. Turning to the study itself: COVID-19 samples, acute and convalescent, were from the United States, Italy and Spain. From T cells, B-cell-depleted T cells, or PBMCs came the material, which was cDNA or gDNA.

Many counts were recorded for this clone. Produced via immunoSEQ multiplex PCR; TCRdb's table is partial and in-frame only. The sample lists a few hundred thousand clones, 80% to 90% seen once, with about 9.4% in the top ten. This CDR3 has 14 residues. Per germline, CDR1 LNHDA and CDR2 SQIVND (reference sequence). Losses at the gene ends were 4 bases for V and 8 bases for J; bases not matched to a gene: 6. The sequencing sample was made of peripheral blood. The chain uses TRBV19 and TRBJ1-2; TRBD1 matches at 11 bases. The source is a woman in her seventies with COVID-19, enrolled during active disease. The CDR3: CASSNWGQGEGYTF. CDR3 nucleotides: TGTGCCAGTAGTAACTGGGGACAGGGGGAAGGCTACACCTTC. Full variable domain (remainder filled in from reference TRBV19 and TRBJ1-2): DGGITQSPKYLFRKEGQNVTLSCEQNLNHDAMYWYRQDPGQGLRLIYYSQIVNDFQKGDIAEGYSVSREKKESFPLTVTSAQKNPTAFYLCASSNWGQGEGYTFGSGTRLTVV.